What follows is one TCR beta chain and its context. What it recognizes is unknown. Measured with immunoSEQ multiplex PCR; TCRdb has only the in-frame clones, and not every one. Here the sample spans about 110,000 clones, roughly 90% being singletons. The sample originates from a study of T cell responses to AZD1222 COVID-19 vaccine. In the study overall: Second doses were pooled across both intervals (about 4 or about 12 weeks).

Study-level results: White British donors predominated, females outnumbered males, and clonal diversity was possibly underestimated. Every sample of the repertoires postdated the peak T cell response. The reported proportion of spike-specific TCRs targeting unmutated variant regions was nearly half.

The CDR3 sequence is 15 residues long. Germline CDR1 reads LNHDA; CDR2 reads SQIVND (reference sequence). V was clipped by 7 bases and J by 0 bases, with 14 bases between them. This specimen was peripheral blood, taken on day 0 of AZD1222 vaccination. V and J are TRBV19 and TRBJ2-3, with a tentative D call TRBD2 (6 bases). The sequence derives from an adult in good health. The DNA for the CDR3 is TGTGCCAGTACCCTCGGGGGAAGAAGCACAGATACGCAGTATTTT. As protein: CASTLGGRSTDTQYF.